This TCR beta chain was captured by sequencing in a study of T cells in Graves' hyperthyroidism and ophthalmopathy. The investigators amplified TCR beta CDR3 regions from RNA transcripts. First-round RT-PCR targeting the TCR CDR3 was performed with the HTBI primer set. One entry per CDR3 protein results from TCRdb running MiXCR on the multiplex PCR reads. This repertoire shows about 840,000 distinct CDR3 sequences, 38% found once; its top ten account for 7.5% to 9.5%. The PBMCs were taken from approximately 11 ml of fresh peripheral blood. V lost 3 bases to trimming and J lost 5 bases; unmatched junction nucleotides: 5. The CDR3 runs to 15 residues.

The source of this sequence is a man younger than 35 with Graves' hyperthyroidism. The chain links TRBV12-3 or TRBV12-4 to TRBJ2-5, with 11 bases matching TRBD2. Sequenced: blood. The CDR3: CASSFLSGGAETQYF. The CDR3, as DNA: TGTGCCAGCAGTTTCCTTAGCGGGGGGGCGGAGACCCAGTACTTC.